This T cell receptor beta chain stems from a study of shared clonotypes between healthy human individuals. For the study at large: The composition of the donors was a couple of women and three men aged 18 to 49. Regarding the study as a whole: Lower generation probabilities were found for non-shared clonotypes than for those shared by all four donors.

With respect to this clone: What it binds is not known.

Donors had no recently reported acute infections or vaccinations and were HIV-negative. All donors were Caucasian adults living in Nashville, Tennessee. TCRdb keeps only in-frame clones here, not all; method: immunoSEQ multiplex PCR. Of 2 million to 2.5 million clones listed, over 90% were seen once; the top ten hold approximately 0.4%. The CDR3 consists of 11 residues. V lost 2 bases, J lost 12 bases, and 10 bases lay in between. The germline gives CDR1 DFQATT, CDR2 SNEGSKA (reference sequence). The sequencing input was naive CD4+ T cells from PBMCs. Documented subset: CD45RA+ positively selected. The chain links TRBV20-1 to TRBJ1-4, with D maybe TRBD1 (5 bases). The sequence came from a young man in good health. Some clones in this sample may be carry-over from other donors' samples. The CDR3 DNA is TGCAGTGCTAGACCGGAGGGGCAACTGTTTTTT. Protein sequence: CSARPEGQLFF.